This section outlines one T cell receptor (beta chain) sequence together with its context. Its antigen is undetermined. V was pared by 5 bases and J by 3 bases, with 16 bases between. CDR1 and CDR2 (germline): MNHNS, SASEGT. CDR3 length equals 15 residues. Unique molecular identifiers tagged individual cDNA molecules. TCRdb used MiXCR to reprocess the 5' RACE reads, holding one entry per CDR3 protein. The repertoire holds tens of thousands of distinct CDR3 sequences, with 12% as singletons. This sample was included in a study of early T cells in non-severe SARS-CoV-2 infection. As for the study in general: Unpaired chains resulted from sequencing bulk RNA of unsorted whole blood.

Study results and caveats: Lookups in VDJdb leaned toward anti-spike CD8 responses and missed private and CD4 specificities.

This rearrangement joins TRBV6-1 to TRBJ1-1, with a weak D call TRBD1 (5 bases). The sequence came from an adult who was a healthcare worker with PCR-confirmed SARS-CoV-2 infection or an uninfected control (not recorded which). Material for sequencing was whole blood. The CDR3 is CASSRSSGDYTEAFF. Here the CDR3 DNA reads TGTGCCAGCAGTCGAAGCTCGGGGGACTACACTGAAGCTTTCTTT.